This T cell receptor (beta chain) comes out of a study of blood T cell repertoires in COVID-19. CDR1 is SQVTM and CDR2 is ANQGSEA in the germline V gene. Germline trimming cut 7 bases from V and 5 bases from J; bases unmatched to any gene: 9. The CDR3 contains 13 residues. Sequencing was performed with immunoSEQ multiplex PCR; in TCRdb, only in-frame clones are kept and a portion is missing. The repertoire holds 150,000 to 160,000 clones, with roughly 84% as singletons. This TCR was sampled from a man aged 60 to 69 with COVID-19, enrolled during active disease. The sample taken for sequencing was peripheral blood. The chain combines TRBV29-1 with TRBJ1-2; 8 nucleotides agree with TRBD1. The CDR3, as DNA: TGCAGCGCAACGACCGGGACAGGATATGGCTACACCTTC. It codes for CSATTGTGYGYTF.